This T cell receptor (beta chain) was captured in a study of beta chain features in type 1 diabetes. Overall study findings and caveats: The similarity of naive, central memory and Treg TCRB repertoires appeared greater among patients than among healthy donors. Shorter templates may be favored by PCR, equally so in patients and controls.

Trimming took off 6 bases at V and 5 bases at J, with 19 bases between the two ends. CDR1 and CDR2 from the germline V gene are LNHDA and SQIVND (reference sequence). The CDR3 has 15 residues. All of the isolated RNA was reverse transcribed, so expressed TCRB transcripts were sequenced. Assay: immunoSEQ multiplex PCR; the TCRdb copy retains only in-frame clones and omits some. The data show 390,000 or so clones, roughly 13% seen once. This clone has just a few counts. Its antigen is still unknown. The V call is TRBV19, the J call TRBJ2-5, with D perhaps matching TRBD1 (6 bases). The sequence derives from a man aged 30 to 45 in good health. The sample was naive CD4+ T cells from blood. The CDR3 sequence is CASSMNNRDLETQYF. The CDR3 DNA sequence: TGTGCCAGTAGCATGAATAACAGGGATTTGGAGACCCAGTACTTC. Full variable domain (rest looked up from reference TRBV19 and TRBJ2-5): DGGITQSPKYLFRKEGQNVTLSCEQNLNHDAMYWYRQDPGQGLRLIYYSQIVNDFQKGDIAEGYSVSREKKESFPLTVTSAQKNPTAFYLCASSMNNRDLETQYFGPGTRLLVL.